This T cell receptor beta chain was sequenced in a study of blood T cell repertoires in COVID-19. Study details: Material from acute and convalescent COVID-19 was sourced from the United States, Italy and Spain. T cells, B-cell-depleted T cells, or PBMCs supplied cDNA or gDNA.

As handled by the study authors: Reference gene primers were amplified, and this amplification served to estimate nucleated cell counts. Clones were sequenced by immunoSEQ multiplex PCR, and TCRdb holds only the in-frame ones, with some missing. V, J and clone size are taken as reported in that table, and D and trimming were inferred from the DNA itself. The data hold some 180,000 clones, with about 85% observed a single time. V was trimmed by 0 bases and J by 4 bases, leaving 12 bases between them. The CDR3 contains 15 residues. CDR1 and CDR2 (germline): ENHRY, SYGVKD. The chain combines TRBV10-3 with TRBJ1-1; D may be TRBD1 (6 bases). Sequencing was performed on peripheral blood. This sequence originates from a woman aged 55-70 years with acute or convalescent COVID-19. The CDR3 region is CAISESPQGFTEAFF. The CDR3 DNA sequence: TGTGCCATCAGTGAGTCACCCCAGGGGTTCACTGAAGCTTTCTTT.